This T cell receptor (beta chain) was sequenced in a study of T-cell memory formation after mild COVID-19. TCRdb passed the 5' RACE reads through MiXCR, listing each CDR3 protein once. Here the sample spans 470,000 or so distinct CDR3 sequences, 18% being singletons. This clonotype was detected only a few times. There are 14 residues in the CDR3. Germline-derived CDR1 and CDR2 are PRHDT and FYEKMQ (reference sequence). V gave up 0 bases and J gave up 13 bases, with 18 bases separating them. Material: PBMCs or a T cell subset sorted from them (not recorded which). The J gene is TRBJ1-1, the V gene TRBV13; D gene uncertain. The sequence derives from an adult woman who had mild COVID-19 (a few samples of this study predate the infection). Cell type and time point are not known. The CDR3 DNA is TGTGCCAGCAGCTTAGGCCTAATGAGGAGGGTCGATTTCTTT. As protein: CASSLGLMRRVDFF.